This T cell receptor beta chain was sequenced for a study of blood T cell repertoires in COVID-19 (TCRdb year 2020). In the study overall: Samples covering the acute and convalescent phases of COVID-19 were provided by collaborators in the United States, Italy and Spain. The prospective study material was composed of cDNA or gDNA derived from T cells, B-cell-depleted T cells, or PBMCs. Subjects who had been exposed to COVID-19, were actively infected with it, or had recovered from it provided the deeply sampled blood TCRbeta repertoires that made up the dataset. The repertoires were made available in a free public database intended to serve as a resource for research on the immune response to SARS-CoV-2. The samples were drawn from the first 160 participants of the ongoing ImmuneRACE study and from 1,254 subjects provided by 6 global collaborators. A de-identified subject ID, COVID-19 status, age in years and sex were almost always included in the sample metadata. Where available, HLA class I and class II types were obtained from metadata supplied by the sample provider rather than from assay-based typing. The study at large found these results: Clinical and demographic metadata were provided uncurated, with the amount varying by source and participant.

Enrolling through a virtual design, the prospective study's participants ranged in age from roughly 18 to 90 years and lived across some 23 United States geographic areas. Cohort assignment in the prospective study relied on participant-reported clinical history from a screening survey and a study questionnaire. ImmuneRACE Cohort 3 recovered participants were defined by two consecutive negative NP/OP PCR tests, healthcare professional clearance, or symptom resolution. In the prospective study, whole blood, serum and a nasopharyngeal or oropharyngeal swab were collected from each participant by mobile phlebotomists. Additional blood draws and questionnaires over an approximately 2-month period could optionally be provided by prospective study participants. Prospective study blood samples were shipped either frozen or at room temperature before DNA extraction. The CDR3 starts with the cysteine, ends with the phenylalanine, and has 15 residues. The sequence is cut down to CDR3 DNA, 45 bases in frame from base 1. For this chain, trimming is 5 bases at the V end and 9 bases at the J end, and the number of junction bases without a gene match is 13. Via the germline V gene (reference sequence), CDR1 is SEHNR and CDR2 FQNEAQ.

TCRbeta CDR3 regions were amplified from genomic DNA by means of the immunoSEQ Assay, a bias-controlled multiplex PCR. Per the source publication's procedure: The number of nucleated cells in each sample was estimated by amplification of reference gene primers within the assay. To quantify the absolute abundance of each unique TCRbeta CDR3 rearrangement, sequence reads were collapsed and filtered. Productive Simpson clonality was computed per sample as the square root of Simpson's diversity index over productive rearrangements. TCRdb took over this immuneACCESS table, retaining in-frame rearrangements with V and J assigned. Such tables are incomplete; in checked studies, under half of the missing clones stem from an unresolved V gene, and the remainder is unexplained. V and J calls plus clone size are reproduced from that table; the DNA served to infer D and trimming. For this sample the table gives about 48,000 clones, of which around 87% were detected only once. Approximately 3% of the sample belongs to the ten largest clones.

A remark on this clone: What this receptor recognizes is not known. Base quality data are lacking; no much larger clone is found one base away.

The sequencing sample was made of PBMCs or T cells enriched from blood (not recorded which). The chain links TRBV7-9 with TRBJ1-2, and TRBD1 matches 9 of the central bases. The source is a woman aged 50 to 60 who had recovered from COVID-19. The sequenced DNA: TGTGCCAGCAGCCCGCCGGACAGGGGACCTGGGCGCTACACCTTC. Protein translation: CASSPPDRGPGRYTF. The full variable domain, with segments outside the CDR3 supplied by the reference TRBV7-9 and TRBJ1-2 proteins, appears as DTGVSQNPRHKITKRGQNVTFRCDPISEHNRLYWYRQTLGQGPEFLTYFQNEAQLEKSRLLSDRFSAERPKGSFSTLEIQRTEQGDSAMYLCASSPPDRGPGRYTFGSGTRLTVV.